The 6 T cell receptor beta chains in this list originate from one sample, sequenced in a study of CD8+CD57+ T cells in acquired aplastic anemia. Investigators profiled TCR beta VDJ and CDR3 from genomic DNA template. One entry per CDR3 protein results from TCRdb running MiXCR on the reads. The sample has approximately 300,000 distinct CDR3 sequences; 56% are singletons. Patients selected for sequencing had displayed CD8+CD57+ cell expansion by flow cytometry. Sequenced: sorted CD4+, CD8+, or CD8+CD57+ T cells (not recorded which) from PBMCs. All receptors come from a human donor with aplastic anemia.

V usage is TRBV2 and J usage is TRBJ1-5; a weak D match, TRBD1 (5 bases). The length of the CDR3 is 15 residues. Deletions cut 4 bases from V and 3 bases from J, with 13 bases between. Germline CDR1 and CDR2: SNHLY and FYNNEI. In nucleotides, the CDR3 is TGTGCCAGCAGTGTGGGGTCAGGGCCCAATCAGCCCCAGCATTTT. This sequence encodes CASSVGSGPNQPQHF.

CDR3: CATSSEAGRFGYTF. The DNA of the CDR3 is TGTGCCACCAGCAGTGAAGCGGGACGGTTTGGCTACACCTTC. J is TRBJ1-2 and V is TRBV15; a weak D match, TRBD1 (5 bases). The germline V and J ends were trimmed by 3 bases and 7 bases, with 15 bases remaining between them. The CDR3 contains 14 residues. Germline V gives CDR1 LNHNV, CDR2 YYDKDF (reference sequence). Using reference TRBV15 and TRBJ1-2 for the parts outside the CDR3, the full variable domain is DAMVIQNPRYQVTQFGKPVTLSCSQTLNHNVMYWYQQKSSQAPKLLFHYYDKDFNNEADTPDNFQSRRPNTSFCFLDIRSPGLGDTAMYLCATSSEAGRFGYTFGSGTRLTVV.

The chain uses TRBV6-5 and TRBJ1-2, with TRBD1 as a possible D gene (6 bases). Germline CDR1 and CDR2: MNHEY and SVGAGI. V shed 4 bases and J shed 0 bases, with 12 bases lying between them. This CDR3 region has 15 residues. CDR3 residues: CASSLTGGSNYGYTF. The CDR3 DNA sequence: TGTGCCAGCAGTTTGACAGGAGGATCTAACTATGGCTACACCTTC.

This clonotype has only a few counts. V usage is TRBV27 and J usage is TRBJ2-1; 11 bases align to TRBD2. The CDR3 sequence is 17 residues long. The germline V gene encodes CDR1 MNHEY and CDR2 SMNVEV (reference sequence). The V segment lost 5 bases and the J segment 0 bases; nucleotides outside the gene matches: 6. CDR3 sequence reads: CASSPRTSGPSYNEQFF. The CDR3 bases are TGTGCCAGCAGTCCAAGGACTAGCGGGCCCTCCTACAATGAGCAGTTCTTC.

V usage is TRBV10-3 and J usage is TRBJ1-5; D unclear. CDR3 length equals 14 residues. Germline values: CDR1 ENHRY, CDR2 SYGVKD. V lost 10 bases and J 5 bases, leaving 18 bases between the germline ends. Here the CDR3 reads CATKDGVLDQPQHF. CDR3 coding DNA: TGTGCCACCAAGGACGGAGTGCTAGATCAGCCCCAGCATTTT.

The rearrangement uses TRBV29-1 and TRBJ1-1; D unresolved. Trimming removed 5 bases at V and 1 base at J, with 20 bases between. CDR3 length: 16 residues. The germline V gene has CDR1 SQVTM and CDR2 ANQGSEA. The CDR3 DNA is TGCAGCGTTCAGTTCAGTCGGCGGGGATGGAACACTGAAGCTTTCTTT. This translates into CSVQFSRRGWNTEAFF.